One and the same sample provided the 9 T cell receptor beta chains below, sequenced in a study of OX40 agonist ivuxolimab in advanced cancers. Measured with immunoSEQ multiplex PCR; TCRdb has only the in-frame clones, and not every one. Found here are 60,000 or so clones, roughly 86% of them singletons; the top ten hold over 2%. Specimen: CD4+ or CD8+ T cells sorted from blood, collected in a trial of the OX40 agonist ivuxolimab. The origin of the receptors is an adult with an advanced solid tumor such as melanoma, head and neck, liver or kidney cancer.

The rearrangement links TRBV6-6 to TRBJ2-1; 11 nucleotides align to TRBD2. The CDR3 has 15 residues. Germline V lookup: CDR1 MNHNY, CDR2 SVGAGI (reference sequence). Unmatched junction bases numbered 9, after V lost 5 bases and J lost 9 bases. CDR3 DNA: TGTGCCAGCAGTCAGAGGCTAGCGGGGGGATTTGAGCAGTTCTTC. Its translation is CASSQRLAGGFEQFF.

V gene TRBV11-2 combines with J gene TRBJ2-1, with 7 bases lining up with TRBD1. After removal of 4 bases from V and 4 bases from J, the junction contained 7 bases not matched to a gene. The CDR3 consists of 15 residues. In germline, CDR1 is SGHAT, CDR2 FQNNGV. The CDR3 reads CASSSTGEFYNEQFF. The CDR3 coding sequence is TGTGCCAGCAGCTCTACAGGGGAGTTTTACAATGAGCAGTTCTTC.

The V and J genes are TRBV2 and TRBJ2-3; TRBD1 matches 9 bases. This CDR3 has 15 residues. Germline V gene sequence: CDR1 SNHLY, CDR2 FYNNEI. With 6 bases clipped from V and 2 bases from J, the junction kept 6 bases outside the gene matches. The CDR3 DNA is TGTGCCAGCAGCATGGACAGGGGAAACACAGATACGCAGTATTTT. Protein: CASSMDRGNTDTQYF.

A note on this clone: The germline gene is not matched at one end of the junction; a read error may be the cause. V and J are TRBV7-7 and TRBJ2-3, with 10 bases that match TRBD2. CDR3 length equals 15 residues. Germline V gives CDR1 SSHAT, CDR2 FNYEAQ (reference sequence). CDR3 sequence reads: CASSQGLAFTDTQYF. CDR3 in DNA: TGTGCTAGCAGCCAGGGACTAGCGTTCACAGATACGCAGTATTTT.

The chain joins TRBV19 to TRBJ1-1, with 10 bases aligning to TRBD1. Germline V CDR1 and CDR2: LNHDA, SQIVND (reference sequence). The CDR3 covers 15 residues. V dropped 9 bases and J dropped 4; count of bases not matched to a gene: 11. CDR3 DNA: TGTGCCAGCCTCGCCCCGGGACAGGGGATCACTGAAGCTTTCTTT. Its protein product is CASLAPGQGITEAFF.

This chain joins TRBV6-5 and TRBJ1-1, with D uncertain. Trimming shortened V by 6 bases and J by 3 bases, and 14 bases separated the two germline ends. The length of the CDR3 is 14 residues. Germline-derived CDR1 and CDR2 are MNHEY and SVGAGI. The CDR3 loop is CASSLVGGYTEAFF. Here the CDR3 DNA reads TGTGCCAGCAGCCTTGTGGGTGGGTACACTGAAGCTTTCTTT.

CDR3 nucleotides: TGCAGCGTTGAGGCGGGGTTGGGGGTGATGAACACTGAAGCTTTCTTT. As protein: CSVEAGLGVMNTEAFF. The chain couples TRBV29-1 to TRBJ1-1; maybe TRBD1 (5 bases). Trimming cost V 3 bases and J 0 bases, with 17 bases left between them. The CDR3 is 16 residues long. CDR1 SQVTM and CDR2 ANQGSEA come from the germline V gene.

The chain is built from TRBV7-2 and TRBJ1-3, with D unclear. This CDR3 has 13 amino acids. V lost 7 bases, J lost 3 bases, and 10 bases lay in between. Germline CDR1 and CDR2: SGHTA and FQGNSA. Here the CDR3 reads CASKPPGGNTIYF. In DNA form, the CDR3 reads TGTGCCAGCAAACCCCCCGGTGGAAACACCATATATTTT.

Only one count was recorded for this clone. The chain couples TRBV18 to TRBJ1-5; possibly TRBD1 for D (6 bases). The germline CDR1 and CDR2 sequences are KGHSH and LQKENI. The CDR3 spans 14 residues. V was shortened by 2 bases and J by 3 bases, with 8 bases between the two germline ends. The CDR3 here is CASSPGQNNQPQHF. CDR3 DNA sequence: TGTGCCAGCTCACCAGGACAGAACAATCAGCCCCAGCATTTT. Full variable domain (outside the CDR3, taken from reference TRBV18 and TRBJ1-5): NAGVMQNPRHLVRRRGQEARLRCSPMKGHSHVYWYRQLPEEGLKFMVYLQKENIIDESGMPKERFSAEFPKEGPSILRIQQVVRGDSAAYFCASSPGQNNQPQHFGDGTRLSIL.